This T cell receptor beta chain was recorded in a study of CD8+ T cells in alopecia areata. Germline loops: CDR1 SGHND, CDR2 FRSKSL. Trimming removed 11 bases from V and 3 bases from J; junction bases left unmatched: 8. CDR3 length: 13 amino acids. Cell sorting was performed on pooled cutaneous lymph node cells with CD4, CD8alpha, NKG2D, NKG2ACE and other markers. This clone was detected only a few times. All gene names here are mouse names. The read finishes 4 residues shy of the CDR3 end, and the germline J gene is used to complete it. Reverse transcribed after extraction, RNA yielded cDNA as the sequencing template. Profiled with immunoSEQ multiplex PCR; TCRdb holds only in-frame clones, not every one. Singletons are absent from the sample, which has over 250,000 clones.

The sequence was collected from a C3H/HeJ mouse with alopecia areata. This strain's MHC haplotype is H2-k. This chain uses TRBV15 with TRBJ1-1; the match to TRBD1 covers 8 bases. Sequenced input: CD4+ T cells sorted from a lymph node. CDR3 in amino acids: CAAPTGEDTEVFF. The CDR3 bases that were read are TGTGCCGCCCCGACAGGGGAGGACACA.